This T cell receptor beta chain was captured in a study of T cells in women clearing cervical HPV infection (dated by TCRdb to the late 2010s). In terms of the full investigation: The cases were some 27 women with histologically confirmed HPV16-related CIN3 or worse, and 2 of these cases were invasive cancers. The 20 to 25 controls were women who cleared a single incident HPV16 infection within 12 months without developing precancer or cancer. Case blood was taken at the visit when the lesion was first identified, whereas control blood was taken when infection was no longer detected. Among cases, blood sampling occurred a median of about 160 days after lesion detection, with an interquartile range of roughly 90 to 200 days. Since only a few of the women had HLA typing available, the possibility that HLA type was acting as a confounder could not be ruled out. Nested within Costa Rica's Guanacaste HPV Natural History Study, an exploratory proof-of-principle case-control study compared TCR repertoires across cervical HPV16 outcomes. Cases and controls were matched on age within five years and on year of sample collection. Cases had a median age of approximately 34 years and controls had a median age of approximately 38, with no significant differences in baseline characteristics. In the parent cohort, about 10,000 women aged 18 or older were enrolled in Guanacaste, Costa Rica, during about 1992 to 1994 and were followed for 6 to 7 years. Quality controls consisted of five blinded duplicates per group, for a total of around 60 samples made up of approximately 50 participants and about ten replicates. The investigation overall reported the following: Because the number of T cells per sample was unknown, the richness differences could reflect varying T-cell content rather than repertoire biology. Across sequencing depths, CIN3+ cases showed significantly higher TCR repertoire richness than controls, but evenness did not differ between the groups. By combining richness with V gene abundances, random forest classifiers separated cases from controls with an estimated AUC of under 0.85. Whether associations preceded infection or resulted from infection could not be shown with the cross-sectional design, and effector/memory subsets and HPV-specific T cells were not isolated. TRBV6-7 relative abundance was lower in cases than in controls (about 0.099% versus 0.17%; Bonferroni P = 0.0008).

TCR beta CDR3 regions were amplified by multiplex PCR using the immunoSEQ assay from an average of around 1,200 ng genomic DNA per sample. Primer bias was corrected in the assay by using a complete synthetic TCR repertoire to establish an amplification baseline. Amplicons were sequenced on the Illumina platform. In the source study's methods: Sequences were error-corrected by clustering with frequency ratios and a modified nearest-neighbor algorithm and were then analyzed in the immunoSEQ Analyzer with IMGT gene definitions. TCR richness and evenness were averaged over 20 rarefaction repeats at each rarefaction depth, excluding samples with fewer sequences than the depth. V, D and J gene relative abundances were compared between groups with Wilcoxon rank sum tests, applying FDR correction. Blinded duplicates gave an intraclass correlation of about 96% for TCR richness and an average of roughly 76% across 66 gene segments. Not all clones reach the TCRdb copy of this immuneACCESS table, which keeps in-frame sequences only. Checked studies attribute under half of the gap to unresolved V genes and leave the rest unexplained. D and trimming come from the DNA, and the V and J calls and clone size come from that table. The table for this sample lists more than 25,000 clones. 7.8% of the sample comes from the top ten.

Every participant had a single incident cervical HPV16 infection, and women with prevalent HPV16 infections were excluded. Cervical HPV DNA was detected with MY09/MY11 PCR, and genotyping was done with dot-blot hybridization. Fifteen mL of heparinized blood were centrifuged, and the buffy coat was split into aliquots, frozen at -30 degrees C, and then kept at -80 degrees C. QIAGEN kits were used to extract genomic DNA from the buffy coat specimens. Worth noting for this clone: The clone's antigen remains unknown. With the read ending 3 residues before the CDR3 end, the germline J gene is used to fill in that end.

From the germline V gene (reference sequence), CDR1 is SEHNR and CDR2 is FQNEAQ. The CDR3 has 13 amino acids, counting the end cysteine and phenylalanine. Shown are 30 bases from within the CDR3, in frame from base 1. The chain is assembled from TRBV7-9 and TRBJ2-4; possibly the D gene is TRBD2, per 5 matching bases. Sequences were obtained from blood buffy coat. This receptor was identified in a woman aged 18 to 75 with a cervical HPV16 infection that either progressed to CIN3+ or cleared (not recorded which). The CDR3 reads CASSSGLGYGQYF. The sequenced CDR3 bases are TGTGCCAGCAGCTCGGGGTTGGGCTATGGT.